This T cell receptor (beta chain) appears in the sequencing data of a study of T cell repertoires in cytomegalovirus infection. At the level of the study: Both a matching HLA type and CMV infection were indicated by public TCR beta signatures.

TCRdb independently ran MiXCR on the reads; one entry per CDR3 protein. Altogether roughly 150,000 distinct CDR3 sequences are present, less than 25% being singletons, with the ten largest covering 10% to 11%. Trimming took 3 bases from V and 2 from J; bases not matched to a gene: 4. The CDR3 totals 16 residues. In germline, CDR1 is MNHEY, CDR2 SVGEGT. The sequence was collected from a human donor in good health (CMV status not recorded). Some clones in this sample may be carry-over from other donors' samples. This sequence joins TRBV6-2 or TRBV6-3 and TRBJ2-3; 11 nucleotides align to TRBD2. The sequenced sample consisted of PBMCs. CDR3 in DNA: TGTGCCAGCAGTTATCGACTAGCGGGGCCCACAGATACGCAGTATTTT. Amino acids: CASSYRLAGPTDTQYF.